This TCR beta chain was identified in a study of cytomegalovirus exposure and HLA in healthy donors. Study-level information: Researchers previously reported finding 90 million to 130 million unique TCR beta sequences from 150 million to 200 million T cells. Study-wide points: Among donors in an Asian-associated ancestry cluster, a later analysis reportedly found fewer N-insertions than the roughly 610-donor mean. According to the study, approximately 150 TCR beta chains were cytomegalovirus-associated. In a later analysis, a missense DCLRE1C variant was linked to TCR beta V- and J-gene trimming.

The PCR contained 60 Vbeta and 13 Jbeta primers. Measured with immunoSEQ multiplex PCR; TCRdb has only the in-frame clones, and not every one. This table has more than 90,000 clones, just under 70% appearing once. Germline CDR1 is SNHLY and CDR2 is FYNNEI. Trimming pared 7 bases from V and 11 bases from J, leaving 17 bases between. CDR3 size: 13 residues. As concerns this clone: What it binds is unknown.

V usage is TRBV2 and J usage is TRBJ2-2; TRBD1 might be the D (6 bases). The source of this sequence is a man between 45 and 60 years old in good health and CMV-seronegative. Material: PBMCs. CDR3 sequence: CASTTTGFSELFF. The CDR3 DNA sequence: TGTGCCAGCACGACTACAGGGTTTAGCGAGCTGTTTTTT.